What follows is one T cell receptor (beta chain) and its context. Its antigen is unknown. The authors took one heparinised blood draw, averaging about 120 mL, from each donor. The sample belongs to a study of beta chain features in type 1 diabetes. Sequenced material consisted of expressed TCRB transcripts (all of the isolated RNA was reverse transcribed). Assay: immunoSEQ multiplex PCR; the TCRdb copy retains only in-frame clones and omits some. The sample has some 63,000 clones, around 49% seen once. Whole-study results and caveats: In every one of the four CD4+ subsets, TCRB CDR3s were moderately but significantly shorter in Type 1 diabetes patients.

Trimming took 5 bases from V and 2 from J; bases not matched to a gene: 5. The CDR3 contains 14 residues. Germline CDR1 PRHDT, CDR2 FYEKMQ (reference sequence). This sequence joins TRBV13 and TRBJ1-2; 7 bases line up with TRBD1. Source material: central memory CD4+ T cells from blood. The sequence derives from a man under 40 with type 1 diabetes. CDR3 sequence (DNA): TGTGCCAGCAGCCCGGACAGGTGGAACTATGGCTACACCTTC. It codes for CASSPDRWNYGYTF.